Below, one T cell receptor (beta chain) is given with its context. The antigen remains unidentified. This CDR3 comprises 14 residues. Germline V gives CDR1 SGHNT, CDR2 YENEEA. V gave up 5 bases and J gave up 4 bases; unmatched junction bases: 4. This entry comes from a study of early T cells in non-severe SARS-CoV-2 infection. Study-wide background: Sequencing used unsorted whole-blood bulk RNA, so chains lack pairing. Study conclusions and caveats: A preference for anti-spike CD8 responses marked VDJdb matching, which missed private and CD4 specificities.

Tagging with unique molecular identifiers was applied to individual cDNA molecules. TCRdb independently ran MiXCR on the 5' RACE reads; one entry per CDR3 protein. The sample carries some 53,000 distinct CDR3 sequences, over 7.5% recorded once. This sequence joins TRBV11-3 and TRBJ2-2; 7 nucleotides line up with TRBD1. Sequencing was done on a sample of whole blood. This TCR was recovered from an adult who was a healthcare worker with PCR-confirmed SARS-CoV-2 infection or an uninfected control (not recorded which). CDR3 region: CASSTTGTTGELFF. The CDR3 coding sequence is TGTGCCAGCAGCACGACAGGGACCACCGGGGAGCTGTTTTTT.